Listed here are 3 T cell receptor beta chains from one sample, sequenced in a study of blood T cell repertoires in COVID-19. Repertoires were generated with immunoSEQ multiplex PCR, while TCRdb's copy carries only in-frame clones and drops some. The sample contains roughly 190,000 clones, about nine tenths of which appear only once. The sample taken for sequencing was PBMCs or T cells enriched from blood (not recorded which). These TCRs come from a woman in her twenties or thirties who had recovered from COVID-19.

The V call is TRBV6-4, the J call TRBJ2-7; TRBD1 aligns across 10 bases. CDR1 is MRHNA, CDR2 SNTAGT, per germline. The J segment lost 2 bases and the V segment lost 4 bases, leaving 5 bases of the junction unmatched. This CDR3 contains 15 residues. The CDR3 region is CASSAGTGAPYEQYF. In nucleotides, the CDR3 is TGTGCCAGCAGTGCCGGGACAGGGGCACCCTACGAGCAGTACTTC.

This sequence joins TRBV24-1 and TRBJ2-2; a weak D match, TRBD2 (5 bases). This CDR3 region has 13 residues. The V and J ends lost 4 bases and 3 bases respectively, with 5 bases between them. Germline loops: CDR1 KGHDR, CDR2 SFDVKD. CDR3 loop: CATSERDTGELFF. DNA of the CDR3: TGTGCCACCAGTGAGAGGGACACCGGGGAGCTGTTTTTT.

This rearrangement joins TRBV7-2 to TRBJ2-2, with a tentative D call TRBD2 (5 bases). V shed 5 bases and J shed 2 bases, with 15 bases lying between them. CDR1 is SGHTA, CDR2 FQGNSA, per germline. There are 16 residues in the CDR3. This CDR3 is CASSTRITLNTGELFF. The CDR3 DNA is TGTGCCAGCAGCACTAGGATAACCCTAAACACCGGGGAGCTGTTTTTT.